The next 2 T cell receptor beta chains were all read from a single sample in a study of technical replicates of blood from a handful of donors. Data came from immunoSEQ multiplex PCR; TCRdb stores just in-frame clones and leaves some out. Of under 80,000 clones in the sample, more than 85% are singletons; the top ten hold about 0.4%. Sequencing used T cells isolated from PBMCs. The receptors come from a human donor in good health. Some clones in this sample may be carry-over from other donors' samples.

Points on this clone: The sample has other DNA sequences that encode this CDR3 too. The chain uses TRBV6-5 and TRBJ2-7; D not resolved. The germline V and J ends were trimmed by 4 bases and 1 base, with 5 bases remaining between them. Germline CDR1 is MNHEY and CDR2 is SVGAGI. This CDR3 contains 12 residues. CDR3 sequence (DNA): TGTGCCAGCAGTTCCGTTTCCTACGAGCAGTACTTC. It codes for CASSSVSYEQYF.

V is TRBV18 and J is TRBJ2-3; no reliable D call. CDR1 KGHSH and CDR2 LQKENI come from the germline V gene. The CDR3 loop spans 14 amino acids. V shed 3 bases and J shed 2 bases, with 9 bases lying between them. The CDR3 here is CASSPPLSTDTQYF. The CDR3 DNA sequence: TGTGCCAGCTCACCTCCCCTATCCACAGATACGCAGTATTTT.